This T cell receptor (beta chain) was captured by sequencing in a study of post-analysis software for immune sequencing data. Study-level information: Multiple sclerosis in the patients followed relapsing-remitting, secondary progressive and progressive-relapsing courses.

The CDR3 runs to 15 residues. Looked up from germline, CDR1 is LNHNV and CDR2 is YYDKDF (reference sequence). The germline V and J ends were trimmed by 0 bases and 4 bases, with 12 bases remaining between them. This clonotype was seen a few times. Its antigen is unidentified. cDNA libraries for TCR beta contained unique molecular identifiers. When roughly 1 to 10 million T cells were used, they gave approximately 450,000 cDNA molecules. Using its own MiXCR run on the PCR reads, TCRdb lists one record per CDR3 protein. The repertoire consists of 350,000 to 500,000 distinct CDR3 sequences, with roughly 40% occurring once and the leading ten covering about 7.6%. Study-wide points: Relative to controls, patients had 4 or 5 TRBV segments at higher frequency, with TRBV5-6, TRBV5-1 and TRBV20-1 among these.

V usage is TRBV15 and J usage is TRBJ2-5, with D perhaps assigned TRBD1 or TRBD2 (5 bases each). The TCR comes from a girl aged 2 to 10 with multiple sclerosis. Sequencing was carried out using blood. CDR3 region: CATSRERARGETQYF. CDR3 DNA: TGTGCCACCAGCAGAGAAAGAGCGAGGGGAGAGACCCAGTACTTC.